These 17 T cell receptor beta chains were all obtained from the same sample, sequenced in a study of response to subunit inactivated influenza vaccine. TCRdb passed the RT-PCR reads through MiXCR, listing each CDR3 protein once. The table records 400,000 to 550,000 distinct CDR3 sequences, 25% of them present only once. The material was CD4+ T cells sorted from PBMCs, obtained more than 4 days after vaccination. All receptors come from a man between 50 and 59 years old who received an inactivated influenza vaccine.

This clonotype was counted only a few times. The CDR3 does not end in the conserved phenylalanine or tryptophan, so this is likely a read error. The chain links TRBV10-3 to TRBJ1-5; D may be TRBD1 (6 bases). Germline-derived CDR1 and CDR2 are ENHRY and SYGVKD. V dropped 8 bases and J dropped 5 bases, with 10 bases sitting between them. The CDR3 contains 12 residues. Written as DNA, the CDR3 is TGTGCCATCGGTGGGGGCGATCAGCCCCAGCATTCT. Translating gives CAIGGGDQPQHS.

The CDR3 sequence is CSASPGENIQYF. The DNA for the CDR3 is TGCAGTGCTAGCCCAGGAGAAAACATTCAGTACTTC. J is TRBJ2-4 and V is TRBV20-1; the D is unclear. The CDR3 has 12 residues. Trimming pared 3 bases from V and 5 bases from J, leaving 8 bases between. Per the germline V gene, CDR1 is DFQATT and CDR2 is SNEGSKA (reference sequence).

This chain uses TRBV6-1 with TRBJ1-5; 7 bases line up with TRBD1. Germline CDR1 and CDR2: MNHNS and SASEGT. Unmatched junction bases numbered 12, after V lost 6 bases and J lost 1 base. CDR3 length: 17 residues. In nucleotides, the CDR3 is TGTGCCAGCAGGTCCGGGACAGTGGGGGGAAGCAATCAGCCCCAGCATTTT. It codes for CASRSGTVGGSNQPQHF.

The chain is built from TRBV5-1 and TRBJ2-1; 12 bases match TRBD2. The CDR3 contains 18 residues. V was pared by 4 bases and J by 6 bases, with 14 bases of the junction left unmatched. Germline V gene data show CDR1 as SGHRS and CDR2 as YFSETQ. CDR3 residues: CASSPGLAGYPSFNEQFF. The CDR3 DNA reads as TGCGCCAGCAGCCCTGGACTAGCGGGGTACCCCTCGTTCAATGAGCAGTTCTTC.

The CDR3 is CASSLGQGGNEKLFF. CDR3 bases: TGTGCCAGCAGCTTAGGCCAGGGTGGTAATGAAAAACTGTTTTTT. This chain links TRBV7-2 with TRBJ1-4; a possible D gene is TRBD1 (5 bases). Trimming took 1 base from V and 4 from J, leaving 10 bases between them. There are 15 residues in the CDR3. Per germline, CDR1 SGHTA and CDR2 FQGNSA.

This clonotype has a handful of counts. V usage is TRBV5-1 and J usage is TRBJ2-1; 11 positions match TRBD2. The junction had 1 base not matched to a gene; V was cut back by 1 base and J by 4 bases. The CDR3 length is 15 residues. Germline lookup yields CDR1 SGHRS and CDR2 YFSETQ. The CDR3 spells CASSLPSGGYNEQFF. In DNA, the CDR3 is TGCGCCAGCAGCTTGCCTAGCGGGGGGTACAATGAGCAGTTCTTC.

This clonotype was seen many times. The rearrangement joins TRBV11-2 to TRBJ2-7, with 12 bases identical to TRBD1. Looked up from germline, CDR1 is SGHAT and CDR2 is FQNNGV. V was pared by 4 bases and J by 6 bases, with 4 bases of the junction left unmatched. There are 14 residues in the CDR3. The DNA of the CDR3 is TGTGCCAGCAGCTGGGGACAGGGGGCAAGCGAGCAGTACTTC. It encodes CASSWGQGASEQYF.

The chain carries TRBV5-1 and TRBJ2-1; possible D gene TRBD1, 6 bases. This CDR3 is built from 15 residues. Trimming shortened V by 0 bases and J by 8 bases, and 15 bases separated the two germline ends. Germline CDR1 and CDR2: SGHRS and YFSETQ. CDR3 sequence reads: CASSLAVQGQYEQFF. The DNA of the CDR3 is TGCGCCAGCAGCTTGGCGGTCCAGGGGCAGTATGAGCAGTTCTTC.

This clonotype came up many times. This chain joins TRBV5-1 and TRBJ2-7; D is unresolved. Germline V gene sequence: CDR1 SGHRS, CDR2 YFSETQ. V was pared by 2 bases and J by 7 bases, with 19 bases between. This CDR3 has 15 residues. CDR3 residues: CASSFYELDRVEQYF. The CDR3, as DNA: TGCGCCAGCAGCTTCTACGAATTGGACCGAGTTGAGCAGTACTTC.

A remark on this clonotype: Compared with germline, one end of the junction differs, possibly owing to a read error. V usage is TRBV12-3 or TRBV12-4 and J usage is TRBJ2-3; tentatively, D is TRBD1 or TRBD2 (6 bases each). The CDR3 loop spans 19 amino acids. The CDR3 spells CTSRRLWPGAPKSTDTQYF. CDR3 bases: TGTACCAGCAGACGGCTATGGCCGGGGGCGCCAAAGTCGACAGATACGCAGTATTTT.

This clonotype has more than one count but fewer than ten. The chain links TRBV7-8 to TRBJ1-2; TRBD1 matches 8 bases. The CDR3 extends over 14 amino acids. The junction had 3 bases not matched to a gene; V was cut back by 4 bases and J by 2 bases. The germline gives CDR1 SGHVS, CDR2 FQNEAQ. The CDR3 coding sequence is TGTGCCAGCAGCTGGAGGGACAGGAACTATGGCTACACCTTC. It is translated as CASSWRDRNYGYTF.

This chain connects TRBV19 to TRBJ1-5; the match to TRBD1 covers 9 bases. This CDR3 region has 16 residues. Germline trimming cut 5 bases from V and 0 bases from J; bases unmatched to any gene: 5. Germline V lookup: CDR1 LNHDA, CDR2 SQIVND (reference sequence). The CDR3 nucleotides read TGTGCCAGTAGTCACACAGGGGGCGTTAGCAATCAGCCCCAGCATTTT. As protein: CASSHTGGVSNQPQHF.

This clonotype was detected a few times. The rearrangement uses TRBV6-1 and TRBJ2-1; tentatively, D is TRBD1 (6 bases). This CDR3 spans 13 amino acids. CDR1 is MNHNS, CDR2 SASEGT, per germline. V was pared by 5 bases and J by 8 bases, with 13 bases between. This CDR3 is CASSQRGIHEQFF. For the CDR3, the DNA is TGTGCCAGCAGTCAAAGGGGGATCCATGAGCAGTTCTTC.

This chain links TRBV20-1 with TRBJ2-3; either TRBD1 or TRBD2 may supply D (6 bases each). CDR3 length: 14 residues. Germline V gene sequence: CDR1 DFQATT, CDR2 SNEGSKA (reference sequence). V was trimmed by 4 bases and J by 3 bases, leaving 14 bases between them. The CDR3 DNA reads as TGCAGTGCTACCTCGAGGGGGGTTACAGATACGCAGTATTTT. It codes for CSATSRGVTDTQYF.

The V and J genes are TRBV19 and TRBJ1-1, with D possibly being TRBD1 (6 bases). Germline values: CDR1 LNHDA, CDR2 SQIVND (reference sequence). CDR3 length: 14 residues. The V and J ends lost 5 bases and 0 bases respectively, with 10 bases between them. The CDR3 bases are TGTGCCAGTAGTCGAGGACAGCTGAACACTGAAGCTTTCTTT. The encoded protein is CASSRGQLNTEAFF.

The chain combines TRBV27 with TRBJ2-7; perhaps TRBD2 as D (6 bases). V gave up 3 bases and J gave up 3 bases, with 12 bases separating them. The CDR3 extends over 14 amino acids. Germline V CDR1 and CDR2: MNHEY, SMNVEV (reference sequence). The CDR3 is CASSFAGLVYEQYF. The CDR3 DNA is TGTGCCAGCAGTTTTGCGGGGTTGGTCTACGAGCAGTACTTC.

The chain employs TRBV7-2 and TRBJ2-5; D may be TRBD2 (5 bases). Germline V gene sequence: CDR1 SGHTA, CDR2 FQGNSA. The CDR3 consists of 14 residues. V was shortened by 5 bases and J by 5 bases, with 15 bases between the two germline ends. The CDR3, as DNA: TGTGCCAGCAGCAGAAGCCCGGGGTTGGAGACCCAGTACTTC. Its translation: CASSRSPGLETQYF.